Listed below are T cell receptor beta chains from one sample, sequenced in a study of beta chain features in type 1 diabetes. Clones were sequenced by immunoSEQ multiplex PCR, and TCRdb holds only the in-frame ones, with some missing. The top ten hold around 0.12% of the sample, which has 600,000 or so clones, around an eighth seen once. Sequenced material: naive CD4+ T cells from blood. These receptors were collected from a man aged 30 to 45 with type 1 diabetes. CDR3s include the opening cysteine and the closing phenylalanine or tryptophan. The order of the fields is V gene, J gene, CDR3 protein.

V gene: TRBV11-2; J gene: TRBJ1-5; CDR3 protein: CASSPQGLNQPQHF
V gene: TRBV18; J gene: TRBJ1-6; CDR3 protein: CASSPISNSPLHF
V gene: TRBV9; J gene: TRBJ2-5; CDR3 protein: CASSVEASGGASVETQYF
V gene: TRBV11-2; J gene: TRBJ2-2; CDR3 protein: CASSQGNSNTGELFF
V gene: TRBV5-6; J gene: TRBJ1-4; CDR3 protein: CASSPDSPTNEKLFF
V gene: TRBV9; J gene: TRBJ2-1; CDR3 protein: CASSVGQGDEQFF
V gene: TRBV9; J gene: TRBJ2-1; CDR3 protein: CASSAGLAHYNEQFF
V gene: TRBV5-1; J gene: TRBJ2-5; CDR3 protein: CASSRLQNVETQYF
V gene: TRBV5-1; J gene: TRBJ2-3; CDR3 protein: CASSSQPSTDTQYF
V gene: TRBV6-5; J gene: TRBJ2-3; CDR3 protein: CATDPGQGLTDTQYF
V gene: TRBV5-6; J gene: TRBJ2-7; CDR3 protein: CASSLGKGPSYEQYF
V gene: TRBV19; J gene: TRBJ1-5; CDR3 protein: CASSRYLRDHQPQHF
V gene: TRBV5-6; J gene: TRBJ2-1; CDR3 protein: CASSRVNEQFF
V gene: TRBV29-1; J gene: TRBJ1-2; CDR3 protein: CSVERSDSLYGYTF
V gene: TRBV10-3; J gene: TRBJ1-2; CDR3 protein: CATQGKDGYTF
V gene: TRBV28; J gene: TRBJ2-5; CDR3 protein: CASSSPGGAKETQYF
V gene: TRBV5-1; J gene: TRBJ2-5; CDR3 protein: CASSLEGTSEETQYF
V gene: TRBV7-9; J gene: TRBJ1-1; CDR3 protein: CASSPRGPTYEAFF
V gene: TRBV7-9; J gene: TRBJ1-1; CDR3 protein: CASSPIGFIGLGAFF
V gene: TRBV28; J gene: TRBJ2-1; CDR3 protein: CASSFLGGQFF
V gene: TRBV11-2; J gene: TRBJ2-6; CDR3 protein: CASSLASSGANVLTF
V gene: TRBV7-2; J gene: TRBJ2-4; CDR3 protein: CASSPQVSSYPNIQYF
V gene: TRBV5-1; J gene: TRBJ2-5; CDR3 protein: CASSLGTVQETQYF
V gene: TRBV6-5; J gene: TRBJ1-4; CDR3 protein: CASSPNRDGEKLFF
V gene: TRBV7-9; J gene: TRBJ2-1; CDR3 protein: CASSQTGSSYNEQFF
V gene: TRBV7-2; J gene: TRBJ2-5; CDR3 protein: CASSQMEETQYF
V gene: TRBV4-1; J gene: TRBJ2-3; CDR3 protein: CASSQLTGGADTQYF
V gene: TRBV5-1; J gene: TRBJ2-3; CDR3 protein: CASSLNGLATVGPDTQYF
V gene: TRBV7-9; J gene: TRBJ2-7; CDR3 protein: CASTPGQRSSYEQYF
V gene: TRBV4-3; J gene: TRBJ1-5; CDR3 protein: CASSHRPGSNQPQHF
V gene: TRBV9; J gene: TRBJ2-2; CDR3 protein: CASSVAGTPVLTGELFF
V gene: TRBV6-5; J gene: TRBJ2-1; CDR3 protein: CASSATGVQFF
V gene: TRBV25-1; J gene: TRBJ1-1; CDR3 protein: CASSENPGSQTGTEAFF
V gene: TRBV28; J gene: TRBJ1-2; CDR3 protein: CASSLTVEVGYTF
V gene: TRBV10-3; J gene: TRBJ2-3; CDR3 protein: CAISDWTSGGAVDTQYF
V gene: TRBV4-1; J gene: TRBJ2-3; CDR3 protein: CASSQGRGDWATDTQYF
V gene: TRBV7-2; J gene: TRBJ1-2; CDR3 protein: CASSRGPVVYGYTF
V gene: TRBV23-1; J gene: TRBJ2-1; CDR3 protein: CASSQSRDRQYNEQFF
V gene: TRBV9; J gene: TRBJ2-5; CDR3 protein: CASSVGPGARLLQETQYF
V gene: TRBV18; J gene: TRBJ1-4; CDR3 protein: CASSPGQNNEKLFF
V gene: TRBV10-3; J gene: TRBJ2-2; CDR3 protein: CATMAGQGNINTGELFF
V gene: TRBV7-2; J gene: TRBJ2-3; CDR3 protein: CASSRLEGLIGTDTQYF
V gene: TRBV14; J gene: TRBJ2-7; CDR3 protein: CASSRQSYEQYF
V gene: TRBV28; J gene: TRBJ2-1; CDR3 protein: CASSLGHRPRTEQFF